Given below is one TCR beta chain in context. This clone was seen just once. The target of this receptor is not known. There are no base qualities to consult, and no much larger clone falls within one base. These data come from a study of vaccination effects on CD4 cells after COVID-19 (dated by TCRdb to 2021 to 2024). With respect to the entire study: In the ViraFEST assay, PBMC were stimulated with viral peptide pools, and antigen-specific CD4+ T cell clonotypes were then identified by expansion using TCR sequencing. SARS-CoV-2 spike-specific CD4+ TCR repertoires from before and after mRNA vaccination were compared in COVID-19 convalescent patients and in infection-naive vaccine recipients. Across the study, the median time from the second dose to post-vaccine sampling was 72 days (range 14 to 241). The full study included 10 to 11 COVID-19 convalescent patients and a few SARS-CoV-2-naive healthy vaccine recipients. Each well held under 2.5 million PBMC cultured in IMDM containing approximately 5% human AB serum, 10 IU/ml IL-2 and gentamicin, along with around 9.4 ug/ml peptides. The Oncomine TCR Beta short-read assay on an Illumina iSeq 100 was used to sequence cultures from other donors in the study.

General findings and caveats noted by the study authors: The study was limited by a small number of convalescent patients and lacked early post-infection timepoints. Both infection-induced and vaccine-induced clones contracted markedly at late post-vaccination timepoints, which is consistent with waning T cell responses. In healthy vaccine recipients, vaccine-induced clones were almost all SARS-CoV-2 mono-reactive, with only 1 of 255 being cross-reactive with common cold coronaviruses.

Libraries were prepared through the immunoSEQ multiplex PCR assay. DNA from the cultured, isolated CD4+ T cells was subjected to TCR beta CDR3 sequencing. On the authors' methods: Non-productive TCR sequences were discarded, and reads were trimmed to the CDR3 region, with only CDR3s of 7 or more amino acids retained. Antigen-specific clonotypes were identified using the MANAFEST web app by comparison of expansion in peptide wells against reference cultures. To be called positive, a clone needed expansion at FDR<0.05 compared with the reference and with all other wells, an odds ratio greater than 5, and a frequency greater than 0.1% in two replicate wells. A clonotype was defined as cross-reactive if the clonotype was significantly expanded both in SARS-CoV-2 spike wells and in at least one common cold coronavirus spike condition. CDR3 similarity was assessed by Levenshtein distance with the stringdist R package, and unrooted trees were built with ape in R 3.6.1. TCRdb's version of the immuneACCESS table is confined to in-frame rearrangements and falls short of the full clone set. An unresolved V gene accounts for under half of the shortfall where checked; the remainder is of unknown origin. V, J and clone size are those of that table, while D and trimming were read from the DNA. In this sample the table shows 60,000 to 80,000 clones, around 69% of which occur a single time. Clones ranked in the top ten supply 2.2% of the sample.

After less than 13 days of culture, CD4+ T cells were isolated with the EasySep CD4+ T cell isolation kit. Participants received two doses of either the BNT162b2 or the mRNA-1273 mRNA SARS-CoV-2 vaccine. Healthy vaccine recipients had no prior SARS-CoV-2 infection, confirmed by negative nucleocapsid antibodies before and after vaccination. Half of the culture medium was replaced with fresh IL-2-containing medium on days 3 and 7. Unless noted otherwise, every peptide stimulation condition was grown in triplicate wells. PBMC were separated from whole blood using Ficoll-Paque Plus gradient centrifugation and were then either cryopreserved at -140C or used fresh. The QIAamp micro DNA kit was used to extract genomic DNA from the cultured CD4+ T cells. CDR1 and CDR2 were assigned from the germline V gene (reference sequence) as GTSNPN and SVGIG. For this chain, trimming is 3 bases at the V end and 12 bases at the J end, and the number of junction bases without a gene match is 10. From the cysteine up to the phenylalanine, the CDR3 has a length of 13 residues. The CDR3 DNA has 39 bases and is translated from base 1.

The chain joins TRBV30 to TRBJ2-1; 8 junctional bases match TRBD1. This sequence originates from a human donor who received a COVID-19 vaccine. The sequencing here drew on CD4+ T cells from PBMCs cultured without peptide, taken after COVID-19 vaccination. At the DNA level, the sequence is TGTGCCTGGAGGGAAACAGGGGGGAAGGGGCAGTTCTTC. Translated, this is CAWRETGGKGQFF.